This record concerns one T cell receptor (beta chain) sequence. The antigen remains unidentified. Germline assignment: CDR1 SGHAT and CDR2 FQDESV (reference sequence). The CDR3 loop spans 15 amino acids. The J segment lost 4 bases and the V segment lost 1 base, leaving 6 bases of the junction unmatched. The PCR made use of 60 Vbeta and 13 Jbeta primers. Assay: immunoSEQ multiplex PCR; the TCRdb copy retains only in-frame clones and omits some. This sample carries roughly 150,000 clones, 75% to 80% of them seen once, and the ten largest clones take around 0.7%. This entry belongs to a study of cytomegalovirus exposure and HLA in healthy donors. Study-level information: From about 200 million T cells, an earlier analysis saw 120 million or so unique TCR beta sequences.

General observations from the study: Across HLA loci, a later analysis found differing TCR association rates, with DRB1 most and HLA-C fewest. CMV serostatus was the sole immune exposure data available.

Material for sequencing was PBMCs. The chain recombines TRBV11-1 with TRBJ1-2; TRBD1 matches 7 bases. The sequence derives from a male donor in good health and CMV-seronegative. The CDR3 region is CASSLGDRDGYGYTF. Here the CDR3 DNA reads TGTGCCAGCAGCTTAGGCGACAGGGACGGCTATGGCTACACCTTC. The entire variable domain, with the rest obtained from reference TRBV11-1 and TRBJ1-2, is as follows: EAEVAQSPRYKITEKSQAVAFWCDPISGHATLYWYRQILGQGPELLVQFQDESVVDDSQLPKDRFSAERLKGVDSTLKIQPAELGDSAMYLCASSLGDRDGYGYTFGSGTRLTVV.